This T cell receptor beta chain was documented in a study of T cells after posttransplantation cyclophosphamide. The CDR3 covers 16 residues. Germline V gives CDR1 SGHTA, CDR2 FQGNSA. The germline V and J ends were trimmed by 1 base and 3 bases, with 13 bases remaining between them. Findings and caveats of the study: TRB clonality was highly associated with recipient CMV seropositivity and reactivation.

The naive gate required viable CD3+CD4+ or CD3+CD8+ cells with CCR7+CD45RA+CD45RO-CD95-CD27+CD28+ phenotype. Assay used: immunoSEQ multiplex PCR; TCRdb lists only in-frame clones, some missing. The sample carries tens of thousands of clones, over 95% recorded once. As concerns this clone: What it recognizes is unknown.

The V and J genes are TRBV7-2 and TRBJ1-3; D not resolved. The clonotype was recovered from a man in his forties or fifties in good health, CMV-negative, and a related stem cell transplant donor. The sequenced material came from naive CD4+ T cells sorted from PBMCs. CDR3 coding DNA: TGTGCCAGCAGCTTAGGCAGAACCGGAGGTGGAAACACCATATATTTT. As protein: CASSLGRTGGGNTIYF.